The 25 T cell receptor beta chains below come from one sample, sequenced in a study of cytomegalovirus exposure and HLA in healthy donors. Only in-frame clones appear in the TCRdb table, and some are missing; sequencing was by immunoSEQ multiplex PCR. The table has around 110,000 clones, about 87% seen once; the top ten hold around 1.7%. Specimen: PBMCs. These TCRs come from a young woman in good health and CMV-seropositive.

The genes are TRBV15 and TRBJ2-5; TRBD2 might be the D (5 bases). Per germline, CDR1 LNHNV and CDR2 YYDKDF (reference sequence). Trimming removed 0 bases from V and 4 bases from J, with 12 bases in between. The CDR3 is 15 residues long. The chain's CDR3 is CATSRERRSGETQYF. In DNA form, the CDR3 reads TGTGCCACCAGCAGAGAAAGAAGGAGCGGAGAGACCCAGTACTTC.

V gene TRBV25-1 combines with J gene TRBJ1-3; 8 positions match TRBD1. The CDR3 spans 18 residues. Germline CDR1 and CDR2: MGHDK and SYGVNS. The J segment lost 0 bases and the V segment lost 0 bases, leaving 7 bases of the junction unmatched. The CDR3 spells CASSEYGQGRASGNTIYF. As DNA, the CDR3 is TGTGCCAGCAGTGAATATGGACAGGGTCGGGCCTCTGGAAACACCATATATTTT. The full variable domain, completed using reference TRBV25-1 and TRBJ1-3, is EADIYQTPRYLVIGTGKKITLECSQTMGHDKMYWYQQDPGMELHLIHYSYGVNSTEKGDLSSESTVSRIRTEHFPLTLESARPSHTSQYLCASSEYGQGRASGNTIYFGEGSWLTVV.

The rearrangement joins TRBV28 to TRBJ2-1; TRBD2 agrees at 9 bases. Trimming cost V 10 bases and J 6 bases; bases outside gene matches: 7. The germline CDR1 and CDR2 sequences are MDHEN and SYDVKM. CDR3 length: 13 amino acids. The chain's CDR3 is CATAGGPFNEQFF. CDR3 nucleotides: TGTGCCACTGCGGGGGGGCCTTTCAATGAGCAGTTCTTC. Variable domain in full (rest from reference TRBV28 and TRBJ2-1): DVKVTQSSRYLVKRTGEKVFLECVQDMDHENMFWYRQDPGLGLRLIYFSYDVKMKEKGDIPEGYSVSREKKERFSLILESASTNQTSMYLCATAGGPFNEQFFGPGTRLTVL.

The chain is built from TRBV4-1 and TRBJ1-4; D gene unclear. The V gene's germline CDR1 is MGHRA and CDR2 YSYEKL. V gave up 2 bases and J gave up 4 bases, with 8 bases separating them. The CDR3 totals 14 residues. The CDR3, as DNA: TGCGCCAGCAGCCAAAAGCTTGGTAATGAAAAACTGTTTTTT. Protein product: CASSQKLGNEKLFF.

V usage is TRBV11-2 and J usage is TRBJ2-1, with D uncertain. The ends were cut back, 4 bases at V and 3 bases at J, with 4 bases in the middle. Germline CDR1 reads SGHAT; CDR2 reads FQNNGV. The CDR3 sequence is 12 residues long. CDR3 loop: CASSSNYNEQFF. The CDR3 DNA follows: TGTGCCAGCAGCTCTAACTACAATGAGCAGTTCTTC.

The chain has TRBV7-9 and TRBJ1-2; D may be TRBD1 (5 bases). The CDR3 is 13 amino acids. V was clipped by 5 bases and J by 8 bases, with 15 bases between them. The germline gives CDR1 SEHNR, CDR2 FQNEAQ (reference sequence). The CDR3 sequence: CASSGGALEGYTF. As DNA, the CDR3 is TGTGCCAGCAGCGGCGGGGCCCTCGAGGGCTACACCTTC.

This clone was counted a single time. The chain is built from TRBV6-1 and TRBJ2-7, with TRBD1 identical over 10 bases. V lost 5 bases, J lost 1 base, and 5 bases stayed unmatched. CDR1 is MNHNS, CDR2 SASEGT, per germline. This CDR3 is built from 15 residues. CDR3 protein: CASSIEDRGSYEQYF. The CDR3 DNA follows: TGTGCCAGCAGTATCGAGGACAGGGGGTCCTACGAGCAGTACTTC.

J is TRBJ1-1 and V is TRBV6-5; D not certain. Trimming left V 0 bases short and J 5 bases short, with 13 bases between. The germline V gene has CDR1 MNHEY and CDR2 SVGAGI. This CDR3 comprises 15 residues. The CDR3 DNA reads TGTGCCAGCAGTTACTCGAGAGGCAGCGGGACTGAAGCTTTCTTT. Protein sequence: CASSYSRGSGTEAFF.

The chain carries TRBV5-8 and TRBJ1-2; maybe TRBD1 (6 bases). Between the trimmed V and J ends, which lost 3 bases and 5 bases, there was a span of 23 bases. The CDR3 totals 17 residues. CDR1 is SGHTS, CDR2 YDEGEE, per germline. The CDR3 sequence: CASSSDRVLGAEYGYTF. The CDR3, as DNA: TGTGCCAGCAGCTCGGATCGGGTTTTGGGGGCGGAGTATGGCTACACCTTC.

This sequence joins TRBV7-9 and TRBJ2-7, with D unresolved. The germline V gene encodes CDR1 SEHNR and CDR2 FQNEAQ (reference sequence). Trimming removed 0 bases at V and 4 bases at J, with 10 bases between. The CDR3 is made up of 14 amino acids. The CDR3 here is CASSLANRQYEQYV. CDR3 nucleotides: TGTGCCAGCAGCTTAGCGAACAGACAATACGAGCAGTACGTC.

The CDR3: CASSLLGALNTGELFF. The CDR3 nucleotides read TGTGCCAGCAGCTTATTGGGGGCATTGAACACCGGGGAGCTGTTTTTT. This sequence joins TRBV7-9 and TRBJ2-2; D is perhaps TRBD1 (6 bases). V gave up 2 bases and J gave up 1 base, with 11 bases separating them. From germline, CDR1 is SEHNR and CDR2 FQNEAQ (reference sequence). The CDR3 is 16 amino acids.

J is TRBJ1-2 and V is TRBV7-2; tentative D call: TRBD1 (5 bases). CDR3 length: 15 amino acids. V was trimmed by 5 bases and J by 3 bases, leaving 16 bases between them. Germline V gene sequence: CDR1 SGHTA, CDR2 FQGNSA. CDR3 protein: CASSPRAGGDYGYTF. Here the CDR3 DNA reads TGTGCCAGCAGCCCTCGCGCGGGGGGGGACTATGGCTACACCTTC.

The chain's CDR3 is CASSLGRSSYNSPLHF. The CDR3 DNA reads as TGTGCCAGCAGTTTAGGAAGGAGCTCCTATAATTCACCCCTCCACTTT. The chain is built from TRBV28 and TRBJ1-6; D uncertain. The CDR3 is 16 amino acids. V was clipped by 2 bases and J by 0 bases, with 8 bases between them. The germline CDR1 and CDR2 sequences are MDHEN and SYDVKM. The full variable domain, completed using reference TRBV28 and TRBJ1-6, is DVKVTQSSRYLVKRTGEKVFLECVQDMDHENMFWYRQDPGLGLRLIYFSYDVKMKEKGDIPEGYSVSREKKERFSLILESASTNQTSMYLCASSLGRSSYNSPLHFGNGTRLTVT.

The rearrangement links TRBV19 to TRBJ1-1; possible D gene TRBD1, 6 bases. Deletions cut 4 bases from V and 1 base from J, with 13 bases between. Germline CDR1 reads LNHDA; CDR2 reads SQIVND (reference sequence). The CDR3 loop spans 15 amino acids. The CDR3 nucleotides are TGTGCCAGTAGTAACCACAGGGTGGCGAACACTGAAGCTTTCTTT. It yields the protein CASSNHRVANTEAFF. The variable domain in full, completed from reference TRBV19 and TRBJ1-1, reads DGGITQSPKYLFRKEGQNVTLSCEQNLNHDAMYWYRQDPGQGLRLIYYSQIVNDFQKGDIAEGYSVSREKKESFPLTVTSAQKNPTAFYLCASSNHRVANTEAFFGQGTRLTVV.

V usage is TRBV19 and J usage is TRBJ1-2, with D possibly matching TRBD1 (6 bases). CDR3 length equals 13 residues. Trimming took 1 base from V and 10 from J, leaving 13 bases between them. Germline-derived CDR1 and CDR2 are LNHDA and SQIVND (reference sequence). CDR3 bases: TGTGCCAGTAGTATAGCTTCGAGGGGACACTACACCTTC. This encodes CASSIASRGHYTF.

This clone was seen a single time. V and J are TRBV7-9 and TRBJ1-1; 10 positions agree with TRBD1. Germline CDR1 and CDR2: SEHNR and FQNEAQ (reference sequence). This CDR3 region has 14 residues. With 5 bases clipped from V and 7 bases from J, the junction kept 7 bases outside the gene matches. In DNA form, the CDR3 reads TGTGCCAGCAGCGGGACCGGGACAGGGGTTGAAGCTTTCTTT. Its protein is CASSGTGTGVEAFF.

This rearrangement joins TRBV2 to TRBJ1-2; tentative D call: TRBD1 (5 bases). V was trimmed by 1 base and J by 2 bases, leaving 11 bases between them. Germline loops: CDR1 SNHLY, CDR2 FYNNEI. The CDR3 loop spans 15 amino acids. The CDR3 reads CASSEDSQENYGYTF. The CDR3 nucleotides read TGTGCCAGCAGTGAAGATTCACAGGAGAACTATGGCTACACCTTC.

V is TRBV6-1 and J is TRBJ2-7; no firm D call. The CDR3 runs to 12 residues. Trimming left V 6 bases short and J 7 bases short, with 13 bases between. CDR1 MNHNS and CDR2 SASEGT come from the germline V gene. DNA of the CDR3: TGTGCCAGCAGCCTCAAGGGTGGGGAGCAGTACGTC. As protein: CASSLKGGEQYV.

This clone is a singleton in its sample. J is TRBJ1-5 and V is TRBV5-8, with D possibly TRBD1 on 5 matching bases. V was cut by 4 bases and J by 6 bases, with 20 bases left in between. Germline V gene lookup returns CDR1 SGHTS and CDR2 YDEGEE. The length of the CDR3 is 16 residues. This CDR3 reads CASSRSRVALGQPQHF. The CDR3 DNA reads TGTGCCAGCAGCCGTAGCAGGGTCGCCCTAGGTCAGCCCCAGCATTTT.

V gene TRBV19 combines with J gene TRBJ1-1, with TRBD1 matching 8 bases. Germline V gives CDR1 LNHDA, CDR2 SQIVND (reference sequence). The CDR3 is made up of 17 amino acids. J gave up 0 bases and V 6 bases, and 12 bases lay outside the gene matches. CDR3 sequence reads: CASSATGTGNMNTEAFF. The DNA for the CDR3 is TGTGCCAGTAGCGCTACCGGGACAGGAAACATGAACACTGAAGCTTTCTTT.

The chain joins TRBV27 to TRBJ2-3; TRBD2 matches 10 bases. V shed 5 bases and J 6 bases; nucleotides not matched to a gene: 5. Germline lookup yields CDR1 MNHEY and CDR2 SMNVEV (reference sequence). This CDR3 comprises 14 residues. The CDR3 DNA reads TGTGCCAGCAGTATTAGCGGGGGGCCCGATACGCAGTATTTT. Encoded protein: CASSISGGPDTQYF.

The J gene is TRBJ2-7, the V gene TRBV28; no clear D. The V end lost 7 bases, the J end lost 3 bases, and 19 bases lay between the germline ends. Germline values: CDR1 MDHEN, CDR2 SYDVKM. The CDR3 has 15 amino acids. The CDR3 is CASNLSRTPGYEQYF. In DNA, the CDR3 is TGTGCCAGCAACCTCAGCAGAACCCCGGGCTACGAGCAGTACTTC.

The chain couples TRBV11-2 to TRBJ2-7; tentative D call: TRBD2 (5 bases). Trimming cost V 6 bases and J 3 bases, with 15 bases left between them. The CDR3 consists of 14 residues. The germline CDR1 and CDR2 sequences are SGHAT and FQNNGV. As DNA, the CDR3 is TGTGCCAGCAGTCCTTCGGAGGCAATCTACGAGCAGTACTTC. Amino acid sequence: CASSPSEAIYEQYF. Using reference TRBV11-2 and TRBJ2-7 for the parts outside the CDR3, the full variable domain is EAGVAQSPRYKIIEKRQSVAFWCNPISGHATLYWYQQILGQGPKLLIQFQNNGVVDDSQLPKDRFSAERLKGVDSTLKIQPAKLEDSAVYLCASSPSEAIYEQYFGPGTRLTVT.

The chain has TRBV19 and TRBJ2-7; D may be TRBD1 (5 bases). The CDR3 totals 15 residues. Trimming removed 2 bases at V and 5 bases at J, with 16 bases between. Germline CDR1 LNHDA, CDR2 SQIVND (reference sequence). CDR3 in DNA: TGTGCCAGTAGTATACTTTGGCAAGGGGTGGACGAGCAGTACTTC. Translation: CASSILWQGVDEQYF.

The rearrangement uses TRBV10-3 and TRBJ1-2; no clear D gene. This CDR3 region has 14 residues. Germline CDR1 ENHRY, CDR2 SYGVKD. Trimming took off 2 bases at V and 2 bases at J, with 9 bases between the two ends. The CDR3 loop reads CAISEATRNYGYTF. CDR3 in DNA: TGTGCCATCAGTGAGGCCACAAGAAACTATGGCTACACCTTC.